The source of this T cell receptor (beta chain) is a study of T cell changes during pregnancy in multiple sclerosis. Profiling relied on immunoSEQ multiplex PCR, and the TCRdb table lists in-frame clones only, not all of them. The sample lists 90,000 to 95,000 clones; about 93% were seen once. This CDR3 contains 13 residues. Germline values: CDR1 MNHNY, CDR2 SVGAGI (reference sequence). Trimming removed 6 bases from V and 2 bases from J, with 10 bases in between. The clonotype comes from a female donor with multiple sclerosis, enrolled in a pregnancy study. Source: peripheral blood, taken in the first trimester of pregnancy. The chain couples TRBV6-6 to TRBJ2-5; D is possibly TRBD1 (6 bases). The CDR3 loop is CASSAGTQETQYF. CDR3 nucleotide sequence: TGTGCCAGCAGCGCCGGGACACAAGAGACCCAGTACTTC.